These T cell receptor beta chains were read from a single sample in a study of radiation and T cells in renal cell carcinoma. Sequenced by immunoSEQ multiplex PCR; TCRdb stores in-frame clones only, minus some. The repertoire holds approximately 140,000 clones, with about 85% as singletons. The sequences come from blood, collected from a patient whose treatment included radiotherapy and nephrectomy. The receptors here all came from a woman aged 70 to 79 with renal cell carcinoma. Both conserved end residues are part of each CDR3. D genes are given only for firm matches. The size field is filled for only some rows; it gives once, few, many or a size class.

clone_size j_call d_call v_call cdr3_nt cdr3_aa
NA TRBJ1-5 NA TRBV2 TGTGCCAGCAGTCAGGGATATAGCAATCAGCCCCAGCATTTT CASSQGYSNQPQHF
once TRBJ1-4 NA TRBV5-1 TGCGCCAGCAGCGGCGGACAGCGGGAAAAACTGTTTTTT CASSGGQREKLFF
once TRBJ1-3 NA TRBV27 TGTGCCAGCAGTTTCCGCTCTGGAAACACCATATATTTT CASSFRSGNTIYF
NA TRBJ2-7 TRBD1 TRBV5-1 TGCGCCAGCAGCCCGGAGGGACAGGGAAGGGAGCAGTACTTC CASSPEGQGREQYF
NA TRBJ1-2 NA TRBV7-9 TGTGCCAGCAGCTTGGCCGGGACTGAGACTAACTATGGCTACACCTTC CASSLAGTETNYGYTF
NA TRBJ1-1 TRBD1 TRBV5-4 TGTGCCAGCAGCGCCAGGGGGGGGGCTAACACTGAAGCTTTCTTT CASSARGGANTEAFF
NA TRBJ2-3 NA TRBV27 TGTGCCAGCAGTTTAAGAGTCACAGATACGCAGTATTTT CASSLRVTDTQYF
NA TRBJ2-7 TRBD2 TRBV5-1 TGCGCCACCGGCCCGGGACTAGCGGGGGATAGGCAGTACTTC CATGPGLAGDRQYF
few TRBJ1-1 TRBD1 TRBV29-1 TGCAGCGCCCGGGACAGGGGGATGAACACTGAAGCTTTCTTT CSARDRGMNTEAFF
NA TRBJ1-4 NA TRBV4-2 TGTGCCAGCAGCCAAGGGGAGGCAGGGAAGGTTAATGAAAAACTGTTTTTT CASSQGEAGKVNEKLFF
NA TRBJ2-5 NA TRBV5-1 TGCGCCAGCAAGGGGACGCCCTCGGGAGAGACCCAGTACTTC CASKGTPSGETQYF
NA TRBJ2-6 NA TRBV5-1 TGCGCCAGCAGCCAAGATGGGGCCAACGTCCTGACTTTC CASSQDGANVLTF
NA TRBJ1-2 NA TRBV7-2 TGTGCCAGCAGCTTCTCTGGGGTCGTCTATGGCTACACCTTC CASSFSGVVYGYTF
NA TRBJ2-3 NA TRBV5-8 TGTGCCAGCAGCTTGTCTCGGAGTAGCACAGATACGCAGTATTTT CASSLSRSSTDTQYF
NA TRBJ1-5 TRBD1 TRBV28 TGTGCCAGCAGGGGAGGACAGGGAGGTCAGCCCCAGCATTTT CASRGGQGGQPQHF
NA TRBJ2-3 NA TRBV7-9 TGTGCCAGCAGCTTGGGGAAGAGCCGGAGCACAGATACGCAGTATTTT CASSLGKSRSTDTQYF
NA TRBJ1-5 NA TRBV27 TGTGCCAGTCGGGGGGGGAATCAGCCCCAGCATTTT CASRGGNQPQHF
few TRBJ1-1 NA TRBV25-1 TGTGCCAGCAGTGGGGACTCGTACACTGAAGCTTTCTTT CASSGDSYTEAFF
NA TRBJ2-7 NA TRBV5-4 TGTGCCAGCAGCTTGGGATTCATCGGGCGCTCCTACGAGCAGTACTTC CASSLGFIGRSYEQYF
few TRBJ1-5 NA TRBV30 TGTGCCTGGAGTGTAGGGCCAGGGAACAATCAGCCCCAGCATTTT CAWSVGPGNNQPQHF
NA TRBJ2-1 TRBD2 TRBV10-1 TGCGCCAGCAGTGGGGGGGGGATGGGATCGGAGCAGTTCTTC CASSGGGMGSEQFF
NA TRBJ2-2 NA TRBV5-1 TGCGCCAGCAGCTTGATTTCGGCAGGGAGCACCGGGGAGCTGTTTTTT CASSLISAGSTGELFF
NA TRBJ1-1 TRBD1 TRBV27 TGTGCCAGCAGTCGGACAGGGGTGGGCACTGAAGCTTTCTTT CASSRTGVGTEAFF
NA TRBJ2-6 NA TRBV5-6 TGTGCCAGCAGCTGGGGCTCTGGGGCCAACGTCCTGACTTTC CASSWGSGANVLTF
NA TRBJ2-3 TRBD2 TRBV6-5 TGTGCCAGCAGTAGCCTACTAGCGGAGTACACTACGCAGTATTTT CASSSLLAEYTTQYF
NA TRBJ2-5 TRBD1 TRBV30 TGTGCCTGGAGTCAAGTTACGGGACAGCAAGAGACCCAGTACTTC CAWSQVTGQQETQYF
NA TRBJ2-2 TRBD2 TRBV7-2 TGTGCCAGCAGCTTTCTAGGACTAGCGGGGGGGCCAACCGGGGAGCTGTTTTTT CASSFLGLAGGPTGELFF
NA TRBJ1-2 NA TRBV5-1 TGCGCCAGCAGCTTGATTAGCGATGGCTACACCTTC CASSLISDGYTF
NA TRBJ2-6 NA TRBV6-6 TGTGCCAGCAGCTACCAGGGAGATGGGGCCAACGTCCTGACTTTC CASSYQGDGANVLTF
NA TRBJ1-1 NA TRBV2 TGTGCCAGCAGCATAACAGGGAACACTGAAGCTTTCTTT CASSITGNTEAFF
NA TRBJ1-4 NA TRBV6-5 TGTGCCAGCAGTTACTACTCAGGGTCCACTAATGAAAAACTGTTTTTT CASSYYSGSTNEKLFF
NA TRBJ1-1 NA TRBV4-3 TGCGCCAGCAGCCAAGAAGTTCTTGGTGAAGCTTTCTTT CASSQEVLGEAFF
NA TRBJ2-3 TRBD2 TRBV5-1 TGCGCCAGCAGCTTGGAGGGGACTAGCGGGGGAACCCATACGCAGTATTTT CASSLEGTSGGTHTQYF
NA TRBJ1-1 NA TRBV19 TGTGCCAGTACCCACCCCGCCGGGGGAACTGGGGAAGCTTTCTTT CASTHPAGGTGEAFF
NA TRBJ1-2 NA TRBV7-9 TGTGCCAGCAGCTTCAGGCGGGGACGTTCAGTTTGGGGCTACACCTTC CASSFRRGRSVWGYTF
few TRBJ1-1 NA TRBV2 TGTGCCAGCAGCCTGGGGGGCCAGGGAGGCACTGAAGCTTTCTTT CASSLGGQGGTEAFF
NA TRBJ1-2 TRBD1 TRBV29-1 TGCAGCGTTGATAAGAAGAGCAGGGGGCTGAACTATGGCTACACCTTC CSVDKKSRGLNYGYTF
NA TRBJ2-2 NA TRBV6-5 TGTGCCAGCAGGGCCGACAGGAACACCGGGGAGCTGTTTTTT CASRADRNTGELFF
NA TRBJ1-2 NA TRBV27 TGTGCCAGCAGTATGACGAGTGGAAGAGGCTACACCTTC CASSMTSGRGYTF
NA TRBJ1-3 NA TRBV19 TGTGCCAGTAGTTTTGGAAACACCATATATTTT CASSFGNTIYF
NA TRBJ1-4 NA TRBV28 TGTGCCAGCAGCCCCCCCGGGACCCTTACAACAAGTGAAAAACTGTTTTTT CASSPPGTLTTSEKLFF